Below, one T cell receptor (beta chain) is given with its context. CDR1 and CDR2 (germline): LNHDA, SQIVND (reference sequence). Deletions cut 2 bases from V and 6 bases from J, with 17 bases between. The CDR3 loop spans 15 amino acids. These data come from a study of T cells after somatic rescue of genetic block. Sequenced by immunoSEQ multiplex PCR; TCRdb stores in-frame clones only, minus some. The sample includes some 67,000 clones, 92% of them seen just once. V gene TRBV19 combines with J gene TRBJ2-7; D is possibly TRBD1 or TRBD2 (6 bases each). The sequencing input was peripheral blood mononuclear cells (PBMCs). This clonotype was obtained from a middle-aged man. CDR3 residues: CASSIIGGTWGEQYF. The CDR3 region has the DNA TGTGCCAGTAGTATAATCGGGGGCACGTGGGGCGAGCAGTACTTC.